These T cell receptor beta chains were read from a single sample in a study of blood T cell repertoires in COVID-19. The assay was immunoSEQ multiplex PCR, and TCRdb's table has in-frame clones only and misses some. This table has 75,000 to 95,000 clones, over 80% appearing once. The specimen sequenced was peripheral blood. All receptors derive from a man aged 50 or older with acute or convalescent COVID-19. CDR3s include the opening cysteine and the closing phenylalanine or tryptophan.

TRBV18	TRBJ2-5	CASSPGERAIQETQYF
TRBV5-8	TRBJ1-6	CASSPGTGGRGSPLHF
TRBV5-4	TRBJ2-5	CASSLRLALQETQYF
TRBV20-1	TRBJ1-2	CSAHLDTGYTF
TRBV5-1	TRBJ2-3	CASRPGLAGGGDTQYF
TRBV6-6	TRBJ1-4	CASSYPGTNEKLFF
TRBV18	TRBJ1-6	CASSPRERGSPLHF
TRBV7-2	TRBJ1-2	CASSINRGLYYGYTF
TRBV18	TRBJ2-2	CASSRGQGGTGELFF
TRBV18	TRBJ2-5	CASSPGTSGETQYF
TRBV2	TRBJ1-4	CASKQGHNEKLFF
TRBV2	TRBJ2-5	CASSGWGEGFRETQYF
TRBV18	TRBJ1-2	CASSPQGQGPGYTF
TRBV7-2	TRBJ1-2	CASSFDRQDSYGYTF
TRBV11-2	TRBJ2-7	CASSWVQGATYEQYF
TRBV29-1	TRBJ1-3	CSVEGGYF
TRBV6-2/TRBV6-3	TRBJ2-1	CASSYIPTSGSNNEQFF